These 12 T cell receptor beta chains originate from one sample sequenced in a study of Ad26.COV2.S vaccination and SARS-CoV-2 variants (dated by TCRdb to about 2021). Preparation of the library involved the immunoSEQ multiplex PCR assay. As stored in TCRdb, this immuneACCESS dataset retains in-frame rearrangements with V and J assigned. A fraction of the clones does not appear; measured against another copy, unresolved V genes explain less than half of the discrepancy, and the remainder lacks a known reason. Counted in this sample were roughly 390,000 clones; around nine tenths of them appeared once. The top ten hold under 4% of the sample. Interpreted using the paper, the treatment or condition label stands for: about 20 received Ad26.COV2.S at low or high dose, single or two shots; 5 received placebo; per-sample allocation not given. For vaccine and placebo recipients, the sequenced repertoires came from samples collected on day 63 after the first injection.

The material sequenced was peripheral blood, taken in a trial of Ad26.COV2.S vaccine versus placebo. The source is a person between 18 and 65 years old who received the Ad26.COV2.S COVID-19 vaccine or a placebo.

The CDR3 region is CASSLSLGGYTF. The CDR3 DNA sequence: TGTGCCAGCAGCCTAAGTCTCGGTGGCTACACCTTC. The chain recombines TRBV7-9 with TRBJ1-2; D call uncertain. Trimming stripped 5 bases from V and 7 bases from J, with 11 bases between. The CDR3 runs 12 residues. Germline loops: CDR1 SEHNR, CDR2 FQNEAQ (reference sequence).

The chain carries TRBV5-8 and TRBJ2-3; 8 bases align to TRBD2. The CDR3 sequence is 12 residues long. Germline V gene data show CDR1 as SGHTS and CDR2 as YDEGEE. Trimming at V came to 7 bases and at J to 8 bases, leaving 6 bases not matched to a gene. The CDR3 coding sequence is TGTGCCAGCCCCGGGACTAGGGTTACGCAGTATTTT. Its translation is CASPGTRVTQYF.

This rearrangement joins TRBV7-2 to TRBJ2-1, with 10 positions matching TRBD2. The germline V gene has CDR1 SGHTA and CDR2 FQGNSA. J lost 4 bases, V lost 1 base, and 4 bases had no gene match. The CDR3 has 16 residues. CDR3: CASSLGGLAEYNEQFF. CDR3 coding DNA: TGTGCCAGCAGCTTAGGAGGACTAGCGGAGTACAATGAGCAGTTCTTC.

V and J are TRBV5-8 and TRBJ1-5; possibly TRBD1 for D (6 bases). Germline V gives CDR1 SGHTS, CDR2 YDEGEE. V was trimmed by 4 bases and J by 3 bases, leaving 14 bases between them. The CDR3 covers 15 residues. Here the CDR3 reads CASSLTGRLNQPQHF. DNA for the CDR3: TGTGCCAGCAGCCTAACAGGGAGGCTCAATCAGCCCCAGCATTTT.

This clone has more than one count but fewer than ten. The V gene is TRBV7-2, the J gene TRBJ1-2; 7 positions agree with TRBD1. This CDR3 has 15 amino acids. V lost 2 bases to trimming and J lost 2 bases; unmatched junction nucleotides: 5. The germline V gene has CDR1 SGHTA and CDR2 FQGNSA. CDR3 DNA: TGTGCCAGCAGCTTATCCGAGGGGGCGAACTATGGCTACACCTTC. Amino acid sequence: CASSLSEGANYGYTF.

The chain joins TRBV28 to TRBJ1-5; D remains unclear. Germline-derived CDR1 and CDR2 are MDHEN and SYDVKM. V lost 5 bases and J 6 bases, leaving 11 bases between the germline ends. The CDR3 is 13 amino acids. As DNA, the CDR3 is TGTGCCAGCAGTCCTGGGAGGGCTCAGCCCCAGCATTTT. It encodes CASSPGRAQPQHF.

This clone was observed a few times. The V call is TRBV7-6, the J call TRBJ2-2; D may be TRBD1 (5 bases). Looked up from germline, CDR1 is SGHVS and CDR2 is FNYEAQ. V was shortened by 1 base and J by 5 bases, with 11 bases between the two germline ends. The CDR3 totals 15 residues. CDR3 in DNA: TGTGCCAGCAGCTTAGAGGGGCAGCCTACCGGGGAGCTGTTTTTT. Its translation: CASSLEGQPTGELFF. Full variable domain (outside the CDR3, taken from reference TRBV7-6 and TRBJ2-2): GAGVSQSPRYKVTKRGQDVALRCDPISGHVSLYWYRQALGQGPEFLTYFNYEAQQDKSGLPNDRFSAERPEGSISTLTIQRTEQRDSAMYRCASSLEGQPTGELFFGEGSRLTVL.

The rearrangement links TRBV19 to TRBJ1-3; no clear D. V lost 1 base and J lost 3, with 1 base in between. Germline assignment: CDR1 LNHDA and CDR2 SQIVND (reference sequence). The CDR3 length is 12 residues. The CDR3 DNA follows: TGTGCCAGTAGTATAGGTGGAAACACCATATATTTT. Protein: CASSIGGNTIYF.

The rearrangement uses TRBV5-1 and TRBJ1-1; 7 bases fit TRBD1. The CDR3 runs to 14 residues. From germline, CDR1 is SGHRS and CDR2 YFSETQ. V lost 4 bases to trimming and J lost 4 bases; unmatched junction nucleotides: 7. This CDR3 reads CASSTSGTATEAFF. The DNA of the CDR3 is TGCGCCAGCAGCACGTCCGGGACAGCCACTGAAGCTTTCTTT.

The genes are TRBV5-4 and TRBJ2-3, with a tentative D call TRBD1 (5 bases). Germline loops: CDR1 SGHNT, CDR2 YYREEE (reference sequence). The V and J ends lost 4 bases and 2 bases respectively, with 14 bases between them. This CDR3 spans 15 amino acids. The CDR3: CASSPVWGITDTQYF. As DNA, the CDR3 is TGTGCCAGCAGCCCGGTCTGGGGCATCACAGATACGCAGTATTTT.

The chain carries TRBV11-3 and TRBJ2-2, with 12 bases fitting TRBD2. The trim removed 5 bases at V and 5 bases at J, leaving 3 bases unmatched. The CDR3 spans 15 residues. Looked up from germline, CDR1 is SGHNT and CDR2 is YENEEA. CDR3 residues: CASSPSGGVTGELFF. Written as DNA, the CDR3 is TGTGCCAGCAGCCCTAGCGGGGGGGTGACCGGGGAGCTGTTTTTT.

The V call is TRBV18, the J call TRBJ2-3; no firm D call. The length of the CDR3 is 12 residues. Germline values: CDR1 KGHSH, CDR2 LQKENI. Trimming left V 5 bases short and J 2 bases short, with 5 bases between. Here the CDR3 DNA reads TGTGCCAGCTCATACATCACAGATACGCAGTATTTT. Its translation is CASSYITDTQYF.